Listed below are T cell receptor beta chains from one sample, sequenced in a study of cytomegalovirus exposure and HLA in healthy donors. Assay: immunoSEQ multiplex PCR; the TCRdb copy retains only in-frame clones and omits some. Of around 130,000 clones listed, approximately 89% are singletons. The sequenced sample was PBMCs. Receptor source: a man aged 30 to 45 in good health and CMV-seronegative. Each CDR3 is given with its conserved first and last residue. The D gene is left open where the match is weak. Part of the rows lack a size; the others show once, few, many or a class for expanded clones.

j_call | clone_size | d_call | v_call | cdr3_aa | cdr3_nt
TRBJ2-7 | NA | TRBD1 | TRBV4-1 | CASSPTGGKQYF | TGCGCCAGCAGCCCTACAGGGGGCAAGCAGTACTTC
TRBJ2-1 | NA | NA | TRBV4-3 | CASSQDWGDSYNEQFF | TGCGCCAGCAGCCAAGATTGGGGAGACTCCTACAATGAGCAGTTCTTC
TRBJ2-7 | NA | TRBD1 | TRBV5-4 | CASSSDRGSWEQYF | TGTGCCAGCAGCTCGGACAGGGGAAGTTGGGAGCAGTACTTC
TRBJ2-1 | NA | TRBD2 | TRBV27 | CASSLRLADYNEQFF | TGTGCCAGCAGTTTAAGGCTAGCGGACTACAATGAGCAGTTCTTC
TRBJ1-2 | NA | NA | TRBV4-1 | CASSHPGSSFYGYTF | TGCGCCAGCAGCCACCCCGGTAGTTCCTTTTATGGCTACACCTTC
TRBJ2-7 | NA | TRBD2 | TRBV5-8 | CASSLRGDGEQYF | TGTGCCAGCAGCTTGCGGGGGGACGGCGAGCAGTACTTC
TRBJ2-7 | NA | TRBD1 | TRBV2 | CASSDPGQRSYEQYF | TGTGCCAGCAGTGACCCGGGACAGAGATCCTACGAGCAGTACTTC
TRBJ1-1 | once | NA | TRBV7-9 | CASRLDRGGYTEAFF | TGTGCCAGCAGGTTAGATAGGGGGGGTTATACTGAAGCTTTCTTT
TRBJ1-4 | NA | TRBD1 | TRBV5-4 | CASSLERGRANEKLFF | TGTGCCAGCAGCTTGGAAAGGGGGCGGGCTAATGAAAAACTGTTTTTT
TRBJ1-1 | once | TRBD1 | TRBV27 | CASSLRQGIRGARTEAFF | TGTGCCAGCAGTCTTCGACAGGGGATAAGGGGGGCCAGGACTGAAGCTTTCTTT
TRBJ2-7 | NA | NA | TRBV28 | CASSPWGAYEQYF | TGTGCCAGCAGTCCCTGGGGAGCCTACGAGCAGTACTTC
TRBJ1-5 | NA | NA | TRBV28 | CASTQVTGARYSNQPQHF | TGTGCCAGCACCCAAGTAACAGGCGCGAGATATAGCAATCAGCCCCAGCATTTT
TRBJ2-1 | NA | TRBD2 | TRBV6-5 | CASSYLAGGNNEQFF | TGTGCCAGCAGTTACCTAGCGGGGGGCAACAATGAGCAGTTCTTC
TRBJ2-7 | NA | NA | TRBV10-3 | CASHPNGGDEQYF | TGTGCCAGCCATCCAAACGGGGGTGATGAGCAGTACTTC
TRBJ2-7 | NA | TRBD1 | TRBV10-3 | CAISESRDSLSYEQYF | TGTGCCATCAGTGAGTCTAGGGACAGCCTCTCCTACGAGCAGTACTTC
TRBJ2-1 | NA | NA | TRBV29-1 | CSVRSGDNEQFF | TGCAGCGTTAGGTCGGGGGACAATGAGCAGTTCTTC
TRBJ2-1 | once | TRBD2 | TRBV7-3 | CASSTGTSGVNEQFF | TGTGCCAGCAGCACCGGGACTAGCGGGGTCAATGAGCAGTTCTTC